This T cell receptor beta chain emerged from a study of response to subunit inactivated influenza vaccine. TCRdb analysed the RT-PCR reads with MiXCR anew, one entry per CDR3 protein. The table records around 530,000 distinct CDR3 sequences, 12% of them present only once. Germline CDR1 reads SGHKS; CDR2 reads YYEKEE (reference sequence). Between the trimmed V and J ends, which lost 4 bases and 3 bases, there was a span of 19 bases. This CDR3 is 16 amino acids long. This clonotype came up many times. The TCR was taken from a man in his forties or fifties who received an inactivated influenza vaccine. The chain recombines TRBV5-5 with TRBJ1-1; tentatively, D is TRBD1 (6 bases). The sample was PBMCs from blood, taken on the day of vaccination. In nucleotides, the CDR3 is TGTGCCAGCAGCGCCGTCTGGGGGCTTGTTTACACTGAAGCTTTCTTT. The encoded protein is CASSAVWGLVYTEAFF.